This TCR beta chain was identified during a study of OX40 agonist ivuxolimab in advanced cancers. At the level of the study: Ivuxolimab, an antibody that agonizes OX40 (CD134), was administered to the patients. From 23 to 79 years was the age range, with a mean of about 56 years, and about 78% were male. Patients in the trial were receiving intravenous ivuxolimab every 2 weeks, at doses of 0.01 to 10 mg/kg.

Clones were read by immunoSEQ multiplex PCR, and TCRdb kept only the in-frame ones, dropping some. Of approximately 64,000 clones listed, around four fifths are singletons. At cycle 4 day 1, cycle 7 day 1, and baseline, blood was sampled. The sequence came from an adult with an advanced solid tumor such as melanoma, head and neck, liver or kidney cancer. The sample here was CD4+ or CD8+ T cells sorted from blood, taken in a trial of the OX40 agonist ivuxolimab.

The CDR3 DNA follows: TGTGCTAGTGGTTTGGTACTAGTCCTAAACACAGATACGCAGTATTTT. This translates into CASGLVLVLNTDTQYF. The chain employs TRBV12-5 and TRBJ2-3; D is perhaps TRBD2 (5 bases). The CDR3 runs to 16 residues. Germline lookup yields CDR1 LGHNT and CDR2 FRNRAP. Trimming shortened V by 0 bases and J by 2 bases, and 12 bases separated the two germline ends. The variable domain in full, completed from reference TRBV12-5 and TRBJ2-3, reads DARVTQTPRHKVTEMGQEVTMRCQPILGHNTVFWYRQTMMQGLELLAYFRNRAPLDDSGMPKDRFSAEMPDATLATLKIQPSEPRDSAVYFCASGLVLVLNTDTQYFGPGTRLTVL.